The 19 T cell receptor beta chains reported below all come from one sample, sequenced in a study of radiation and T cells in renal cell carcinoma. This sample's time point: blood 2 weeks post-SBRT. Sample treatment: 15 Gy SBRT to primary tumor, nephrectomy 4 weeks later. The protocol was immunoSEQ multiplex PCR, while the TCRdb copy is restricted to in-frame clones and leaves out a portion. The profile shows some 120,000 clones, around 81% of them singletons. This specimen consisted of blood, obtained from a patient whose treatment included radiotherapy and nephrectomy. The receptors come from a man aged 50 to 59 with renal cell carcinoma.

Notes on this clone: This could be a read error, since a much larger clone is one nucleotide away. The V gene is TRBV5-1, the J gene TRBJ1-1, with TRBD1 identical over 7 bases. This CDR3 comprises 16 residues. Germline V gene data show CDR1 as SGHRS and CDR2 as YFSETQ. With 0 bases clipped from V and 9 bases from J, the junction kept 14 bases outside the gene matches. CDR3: CASSLARDSQDTKAFF. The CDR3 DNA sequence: TGCGCCAGCAGCTTGGCTCGGGACAGCCAGGATACTAAAGCTTTCTTT.

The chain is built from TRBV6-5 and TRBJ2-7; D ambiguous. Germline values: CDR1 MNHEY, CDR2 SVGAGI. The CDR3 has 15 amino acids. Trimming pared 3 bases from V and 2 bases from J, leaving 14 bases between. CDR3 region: CASSYGRTFTYEQYF. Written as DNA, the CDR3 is TGTGCCAGCAGTTATGGACGGACCTTTACCTACGAGCAGTACTTC.

CDR3 region: CASSEPGGNTEAFF. As DNA, the CDR3 is TGTGCCAGCAGTGAACCGGGGGGAAACACTGAAGCTTTCTTT. The chain has TRBV28 and TRBJ1-1; D perhaps matches TRBD1 (5 bases). This CDR3 contains 14 residues. Germline-derived CDR1 and CDR2 are MDHEN and SYDVKM. The ends were cut back, 5 bases at V and 2 bases at J, with 12 bases in the middle.

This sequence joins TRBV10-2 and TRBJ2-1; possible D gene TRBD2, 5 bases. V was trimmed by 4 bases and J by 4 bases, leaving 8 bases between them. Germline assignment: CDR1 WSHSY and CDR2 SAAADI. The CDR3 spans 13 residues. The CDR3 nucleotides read TGCGCCAGCAGTGCAACGGGGTACAATGAGCAGTTCTTC. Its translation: CASSATGYNEQFF.

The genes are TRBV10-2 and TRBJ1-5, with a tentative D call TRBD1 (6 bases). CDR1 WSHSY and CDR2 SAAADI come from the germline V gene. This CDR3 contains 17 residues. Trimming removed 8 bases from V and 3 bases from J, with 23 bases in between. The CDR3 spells CASHRDGSIANNQPQHF. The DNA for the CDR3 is TGCGCCAGCCACAGGGATGGATCCATAGCGAACAATCAGCCCCAGCATTTT.

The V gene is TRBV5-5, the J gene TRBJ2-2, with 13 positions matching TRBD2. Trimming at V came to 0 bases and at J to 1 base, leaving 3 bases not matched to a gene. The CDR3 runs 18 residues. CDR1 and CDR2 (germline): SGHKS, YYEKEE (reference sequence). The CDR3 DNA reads TGTGCCAGCAGCTTGGGACTAGCGGGGGGACTGAACACCGGGGAGCTGTTTTTT. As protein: CASSLGLAGGLNTGELFF.

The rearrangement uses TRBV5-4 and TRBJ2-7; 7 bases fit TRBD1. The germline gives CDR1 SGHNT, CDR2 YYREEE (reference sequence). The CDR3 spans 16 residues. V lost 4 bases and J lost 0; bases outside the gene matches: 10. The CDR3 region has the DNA TGTGCCAGCAGCCGACGGACAGGTATGAGCTCCTACGAGCAGTACTTC. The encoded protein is CASSRRTGMSSYEQYF. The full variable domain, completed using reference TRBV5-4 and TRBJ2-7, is ETGVTQSPTHLIKTRGQQVTLRCSSQSGHNTVSWYQQALGQGPQFIFQYYREEENGRGNFPPRFSGLQFPNYSSELNVNALELDDSALYLCASSRRTGMSSYEQYFGPGTRLTVT.

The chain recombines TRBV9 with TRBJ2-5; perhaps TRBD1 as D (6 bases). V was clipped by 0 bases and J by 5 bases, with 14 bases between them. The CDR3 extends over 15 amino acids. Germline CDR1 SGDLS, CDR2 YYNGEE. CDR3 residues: CASSVEAGVFETQYF. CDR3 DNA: TGTGCCAGCAGCGTAGAGGCAGGGGTTTTCGAGACCCAGTACTTC.

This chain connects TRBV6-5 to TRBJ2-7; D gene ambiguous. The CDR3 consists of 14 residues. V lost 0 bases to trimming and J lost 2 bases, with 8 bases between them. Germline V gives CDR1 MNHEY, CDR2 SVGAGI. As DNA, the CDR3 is TGTGCCAGCAGTTACTCCGGCACGCCCTACGAGCAGTACTTC. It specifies CASSYSGTPYEQYF.

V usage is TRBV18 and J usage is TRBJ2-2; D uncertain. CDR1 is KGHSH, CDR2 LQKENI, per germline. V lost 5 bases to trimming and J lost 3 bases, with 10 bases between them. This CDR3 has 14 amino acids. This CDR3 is CASSTIRDTGELFF. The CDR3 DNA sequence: TGTGCCAGCTCAACCATTAGGGACACCGGGGAGCTGTTTTTT.

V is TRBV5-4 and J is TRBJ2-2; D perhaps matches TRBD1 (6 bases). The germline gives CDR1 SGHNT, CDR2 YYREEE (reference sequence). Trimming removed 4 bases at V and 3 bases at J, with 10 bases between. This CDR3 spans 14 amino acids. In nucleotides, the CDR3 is TGTGCCAGCAGCCGACGACAGGACACCGGGGAGCTGTTTTTT. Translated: CASSRRQDTGELFF. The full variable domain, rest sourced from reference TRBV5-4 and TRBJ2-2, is ETGVTQSPTHLIKTRGQQVTLRCSSQSGHNTVSWYQQALGQGPQFIFQYYREEENGRGNFPPRFSGLQFPNYSSELNVNALELDDSALYLCASSRRQDTGELFFGEGSRLTVL.

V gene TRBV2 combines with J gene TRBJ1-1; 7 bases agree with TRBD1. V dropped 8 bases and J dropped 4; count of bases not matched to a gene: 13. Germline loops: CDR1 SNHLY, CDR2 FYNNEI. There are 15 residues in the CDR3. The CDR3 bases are TGTGCCAGCCGGGACAGAGGCTTAGGGAGCACTGAAGCTTTCTTT. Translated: CASRDRGLGSTEAFF.

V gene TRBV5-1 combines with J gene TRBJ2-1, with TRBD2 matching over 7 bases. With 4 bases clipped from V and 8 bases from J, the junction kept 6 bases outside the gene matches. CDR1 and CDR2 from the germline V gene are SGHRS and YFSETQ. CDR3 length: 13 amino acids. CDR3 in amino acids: CASSEPGGDEQFF. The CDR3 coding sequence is TGCGCCAGCAGCGAACCTGGGGGGGATGAGCAGTTCTTC.

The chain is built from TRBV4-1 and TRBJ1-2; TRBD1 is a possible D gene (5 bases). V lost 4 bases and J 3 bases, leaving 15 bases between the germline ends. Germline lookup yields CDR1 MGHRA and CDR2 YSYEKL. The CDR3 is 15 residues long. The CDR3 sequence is CASSRVDRADYGYTF. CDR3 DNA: TGCGCCAGCAGCCGAGTCGACAGAGCCGACTATGGCTACACCTTC.

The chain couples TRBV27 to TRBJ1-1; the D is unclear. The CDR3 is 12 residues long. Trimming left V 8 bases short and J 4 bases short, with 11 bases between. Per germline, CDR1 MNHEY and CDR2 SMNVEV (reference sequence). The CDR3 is CASALWGTEAFF. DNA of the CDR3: TGTGCCAGCGCCCTGTGGGGCACTGAAGCTTTCTTT.

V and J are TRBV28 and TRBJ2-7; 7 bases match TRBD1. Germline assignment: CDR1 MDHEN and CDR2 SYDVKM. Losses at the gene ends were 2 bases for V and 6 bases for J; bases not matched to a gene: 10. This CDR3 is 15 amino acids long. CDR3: CASSLVKGATGEQYF. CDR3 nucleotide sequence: TGTGCCAGCAGTTTAGTTAAGGGGGCGACAGGCGAGCAGTACTTC.

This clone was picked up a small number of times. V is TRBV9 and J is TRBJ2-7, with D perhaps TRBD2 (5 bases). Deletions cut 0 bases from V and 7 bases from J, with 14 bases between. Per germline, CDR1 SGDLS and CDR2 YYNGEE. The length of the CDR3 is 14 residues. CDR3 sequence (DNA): TGTGCCAGCAGCGTAGATCCCGCGGGTTGGGAGCAGTACTTC. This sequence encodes CASSVDPAGWEQYF.

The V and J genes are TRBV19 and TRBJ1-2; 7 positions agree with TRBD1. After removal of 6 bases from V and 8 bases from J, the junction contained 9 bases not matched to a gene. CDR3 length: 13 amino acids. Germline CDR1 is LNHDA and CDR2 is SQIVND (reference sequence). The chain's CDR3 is CASRPEGARGYTF. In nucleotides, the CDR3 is TGTGCCAGTAGACCGGAGGGGGCGCGCGGCTACACCTTC.

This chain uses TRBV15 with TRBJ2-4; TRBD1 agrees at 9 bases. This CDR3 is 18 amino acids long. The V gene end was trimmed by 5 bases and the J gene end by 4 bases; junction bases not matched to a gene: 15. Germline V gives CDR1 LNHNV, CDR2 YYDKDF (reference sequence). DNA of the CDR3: TGTGCCACCAGCTCCCGGACAGGGGCGTTCACCTGGAAAAACATTCAGTACTTC. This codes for CATSSRTGAFTWKNIQYF.